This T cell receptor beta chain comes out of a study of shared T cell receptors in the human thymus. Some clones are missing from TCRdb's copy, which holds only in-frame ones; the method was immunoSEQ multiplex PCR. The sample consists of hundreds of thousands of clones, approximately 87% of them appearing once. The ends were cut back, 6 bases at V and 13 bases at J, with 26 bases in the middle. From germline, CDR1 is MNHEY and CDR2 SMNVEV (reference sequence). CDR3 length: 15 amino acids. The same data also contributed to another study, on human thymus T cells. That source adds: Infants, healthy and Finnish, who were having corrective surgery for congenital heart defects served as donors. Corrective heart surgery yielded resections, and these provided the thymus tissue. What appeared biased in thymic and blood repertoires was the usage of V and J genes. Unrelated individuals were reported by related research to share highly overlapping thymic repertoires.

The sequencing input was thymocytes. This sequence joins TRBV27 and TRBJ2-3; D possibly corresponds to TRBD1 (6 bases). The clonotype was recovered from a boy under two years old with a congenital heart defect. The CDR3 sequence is CASRHWTDPSYMEYF. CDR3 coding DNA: TGTGCCAGCAGGCACTGGACAGACCCCTCATATATGGAGTATTTT.